The clone carrying this T cell receptor beta chain showed up just a few times. The germline V gene encodes CDR1 MDHEN and CDR2 SYDVKM. With 1 base clipped from V and 5 bases from J, the junction kept 3 bases outside the gene matches. The CDR3 runs to 15 residues. These data are taken from a study of blood T cell repertoires in COVID-19. Turning to the study itself: Acute-phase and convalescent COVID-19 samples originated in the United States, Italy and Spain. T cells, B-cell-depleted T cells, or PBMCs provided the cDNA or gDNA that served as material.

Per the study methods: Amplification of reference gene primers was used by the study to estimate nucleated cell counts. Assay: immunoSEQ multiplex PCR; the TCRdb copy retains only in-frame clones and omits some. That table is the source of V, J and clone size, and D and trimming were worked out from the DNA. The sample has 200,000 to 250,000 clones, 87% seen once. The chain joins TRBV28 to TRBJ2-7, with 12 positions matching TRBD2. Sequenced material: peripheral blood. The receptor was isolated from a woman aged 18-35 years who had recovered from COVID-19. CDR3 residues: CASSLSSGRAHEQYF. In DNA form, the CDR3 reads TGTGCCAGCAGTTTATCTAGCGGGAGGGCCCACGAGCAGTACTTC.